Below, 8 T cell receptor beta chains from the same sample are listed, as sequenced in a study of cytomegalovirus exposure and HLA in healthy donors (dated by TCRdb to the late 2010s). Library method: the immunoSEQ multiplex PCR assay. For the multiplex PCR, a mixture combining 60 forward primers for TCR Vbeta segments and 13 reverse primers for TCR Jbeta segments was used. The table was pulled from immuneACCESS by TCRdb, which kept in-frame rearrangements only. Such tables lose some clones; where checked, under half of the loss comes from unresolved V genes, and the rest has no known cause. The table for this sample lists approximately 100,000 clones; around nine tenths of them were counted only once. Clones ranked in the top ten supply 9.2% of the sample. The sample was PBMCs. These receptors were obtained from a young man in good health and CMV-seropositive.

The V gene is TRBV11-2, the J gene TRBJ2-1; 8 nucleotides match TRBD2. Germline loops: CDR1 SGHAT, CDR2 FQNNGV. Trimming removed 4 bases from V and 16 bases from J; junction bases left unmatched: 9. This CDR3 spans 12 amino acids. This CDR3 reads CASSSSGPYPFF. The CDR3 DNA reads TGTGCCAGCAGCTCTAGCGGGCCCTACCCTTTCTTC.

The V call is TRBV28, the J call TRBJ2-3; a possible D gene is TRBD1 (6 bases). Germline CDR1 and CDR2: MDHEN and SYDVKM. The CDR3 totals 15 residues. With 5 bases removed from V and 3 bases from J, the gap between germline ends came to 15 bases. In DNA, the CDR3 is TGTGCCAGCAGTCGCATTCTCAGGGGAACAGATACGCAGTATTTT. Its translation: CASSRILRGTDTQYF.

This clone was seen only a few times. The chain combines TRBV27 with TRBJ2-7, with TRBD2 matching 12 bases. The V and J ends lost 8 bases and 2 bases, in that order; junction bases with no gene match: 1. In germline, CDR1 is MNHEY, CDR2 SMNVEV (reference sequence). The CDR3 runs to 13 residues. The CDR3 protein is CASRTSGTYEQYF. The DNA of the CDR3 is TGTGCCAGCCGGACTAGCGGGACCTACGAGCAGTACTTC.

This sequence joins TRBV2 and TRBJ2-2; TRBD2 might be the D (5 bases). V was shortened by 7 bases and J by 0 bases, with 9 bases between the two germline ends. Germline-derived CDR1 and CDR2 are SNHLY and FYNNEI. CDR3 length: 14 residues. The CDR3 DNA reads TGTGCCAGCAAGAGGGAGTCGAACACCGGGGAGCTGTTTTTT. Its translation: CASKRESNTGELFF.

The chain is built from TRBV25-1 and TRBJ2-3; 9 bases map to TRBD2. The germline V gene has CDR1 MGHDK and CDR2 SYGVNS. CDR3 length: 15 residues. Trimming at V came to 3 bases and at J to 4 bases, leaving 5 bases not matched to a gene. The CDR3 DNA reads TGTGCCAGCAGTGACGCAGCGGGAGGCCCAGATACGCAGTATTTT. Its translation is CASSDAAGGPDTQYF.

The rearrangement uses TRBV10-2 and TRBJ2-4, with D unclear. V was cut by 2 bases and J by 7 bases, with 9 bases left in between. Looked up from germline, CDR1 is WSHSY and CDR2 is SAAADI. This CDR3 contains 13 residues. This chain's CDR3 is CASSEGQRNIQYF. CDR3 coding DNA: TGCGCCAGCAGTGAGGGGCAACGTAACATTCAGTACTTC.

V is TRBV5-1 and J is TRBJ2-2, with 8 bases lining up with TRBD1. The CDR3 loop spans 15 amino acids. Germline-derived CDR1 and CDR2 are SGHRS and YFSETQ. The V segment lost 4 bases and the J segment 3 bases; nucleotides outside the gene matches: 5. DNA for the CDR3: TGCGCCAGCAGCCGAAGACAGGGGTACACCGGGGAGCTGTTTTTT. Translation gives CASSRRQGYTGELFF.

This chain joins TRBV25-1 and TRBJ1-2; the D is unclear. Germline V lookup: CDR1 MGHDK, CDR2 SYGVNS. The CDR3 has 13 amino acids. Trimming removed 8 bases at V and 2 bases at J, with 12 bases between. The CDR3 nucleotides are TGTGCCAGCCGAGGATTCCAGAACTATGGCTACACCTTC. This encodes CASRGFQNYGYTF.